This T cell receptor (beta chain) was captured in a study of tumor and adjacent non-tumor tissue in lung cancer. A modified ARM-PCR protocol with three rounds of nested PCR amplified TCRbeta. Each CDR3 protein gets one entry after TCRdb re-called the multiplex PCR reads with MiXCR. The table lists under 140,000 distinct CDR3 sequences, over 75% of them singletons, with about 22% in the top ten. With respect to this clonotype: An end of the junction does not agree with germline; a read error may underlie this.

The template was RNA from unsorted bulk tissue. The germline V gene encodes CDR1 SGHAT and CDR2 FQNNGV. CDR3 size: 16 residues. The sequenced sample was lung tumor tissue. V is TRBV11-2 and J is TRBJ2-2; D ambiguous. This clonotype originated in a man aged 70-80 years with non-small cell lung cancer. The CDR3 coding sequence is TGTGCCAGTAGCTTAGTGGGCACAAGGGTTGCCGTGGAGCTGTTTTTT. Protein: CASSLVGTRVAVELFF.